The 29 T cell receptor beta chains below were found in one sample sequenced in a study of T cells after yellow fever vaccination. One entry per CDR3 protein results from TCRdb running MiXCR on the 5' RACE reads. Here the sample spans 300,000 to 350,000 distinct CDR3 sequences, approximately 8% being singletons. Specimen: PBMCs, collected roughly seven weeks after the first yellow fever vaccination. Receptors were obtained from a man aged 18 to 30 who received the YFV17D yellow fever vaccine.

This clonotype occurred a few times. This chain connects TRBV3-2 to TRBJ2-7; the table's D call, TRBD2, was not checked against the DNA. TRBV3-2 is a pseudogene segment. The CDR3 covers 17 residues. In DNA form, the CDR3 reads TGTGCCAGCAGCCACAGAAAGGGACGTGTAGCGGGGTACGAGCAGTACGTC. Protein product: CASSHRKGRVAGYEQYV.

In this sample, this clonotype turned up a few times. The chain uses TRBV5-1 and TRBJ2-3; 7 nucleotides match TRBD1. CDR3 length: 14 residues. Germline CDR1 and CDR2: SGHRS and YFSETQ. J lost 5 bases, V lost 2 bases, and 5 bases had no gene match. The CDR3 coding sequence is TGCGCCAGCAGCTTTGGGACAGAGAGAGATACGCAGTATTTT. Amino acid sequence: CASSFGTERDTQYF. The complete variable domain, with remaining parts taken from reference TRBV5-1 and TRBJ2-3, reads KAGVTQTPRYLIKTRGQQVTLSCSPISGHRSVSWYQQTPGQGLQFLFEYFSETQRNKGNFPGRFSGRQFSNSRSEMNVSTLELGDSALYLCASSFGTERDTQYFGPGTRLTVL.

The sample holds many counts of this clonotype. The chain employs TRBV5-1 and TRBJ2-1, with 8 nucleotides matching TRBD2. From germline, CDR1 is SGHRS and CDR2 YFSETQ. The trim removed 2 bases at V and 7 bases at J, leaving 5 bases unmatched. The CDR3 is 14 residues long. The CDR3 is CASSFTGGPNEQFF. In DNA form, the CDR3 reads TGCGCCAGCAGCTTCACGGGGGGGCCAAATGAGCAGTTCTTC.

The CDR3 sequence is CASSALAQGRQYF. The CDR3 DNA sequence: TGTGCCAGCAGCGCCTTAGCCCAGGGACGGCAGTACTTC. The gene calls are TRBV7-2 and TRBJ2-7; D tentatively fits TRBD1 or TRBD2 (5 bases each). This CDR3 has 13 residues. The germline V gene has CDR1 SGHTA and CDR2 FQGNSA. V lost 5 bases, J lost 9 bases, and 17 bases lay in between.

This clonotype was recorded a few times. V usage is TRBV15 and J usage is TRBJ2-1; D may be TRBD1 or TRBD2 (5 bases each). The CDR3 spans 19 residues. Germline-derived CDR1 and CDR2 are LNHNV and YYDKDF (reference sequence). V was cut by 3 bases and J by 2 bases, with 23 bases left in between. CDR3 sequence (DNA): TGTGCCACCAGCAGCCGGATCGGGCAGGGCGGAGGTCCCTACAATGAGCAGTTCTTC. Protein: CATSSRIGQGGGPYNEQFF.

The V gene is TRBV5-1, the J gene TRBJ2-2, with 7 bases matching TRBD1. Germline V gene sequence: CDR1 SGHRS, CDR2 YFSETQ. V lost 4 bases to trimming and J lost 1 base; unmatched junction nucleotides: 7. This CDR3 comprises 16 residues. The CDR3 nucleotides are TGCGCCAGCAGCACCCGACAGGGCCTGAACACCGGGGAGCTGTTTTTT. It translates to CASSTRQGLNTGELFF.

The table lists this clonotype with many counts. The chain employs TRBV5-6 and TRBJ1-3, with D perhaps TRBD1 (6 bases). Per germline, CDR1 SGHDT and CDR2 YYEEEE. The CDR3 totals 15 residues. Trimming removed 3 bases from V and 0 bases from J, with 10 bases in between. The CDR3 region has the DNA TGTGCCAGCAGCTCAACAGGGAGCTCTGGAAACACCATATATTTT. It is translated as CASSSTGSSGNTIYF.

The J gene is TRBJ1-4, the V gene TRBV5-1; D is possibly TRBD1 (5 bases). V lost 4 bases and J lost 4, with 11 bases in between. CDR1 is SGHRS, CDR2 YFSETQ, per germline. The CDR3 contains 14 residues. The chain's CDR3 is CASSHGTGNEKLFF. CDR3 in DNA: TGCGCCAGCAGCCACGGGACGGGTAATGAAAAACTGTTTTTT. Together with reference TRBV5-1 and TRBJ1-4, the CDR3 gives the full variable domain: KAGVTQTPRYLIKTRGQQVTLSCSPISGHRSVSWYQQTPGQGLQFLFEYFSETQRNKGNFPGRFSGRQFSNSRSEMNVSTLELGDSALYLCASSHGTGNEKLFFGSGTQLSVL.

This clonotype was seen just once. This rearrangement joins TRBV12-3 or TRBV12-4 to TRBJ2-2; 12 positions agree with TRBD2. This CDR3 comprises 18 residues. V dropped 11 bases and J dropped 8; count of bases not matched to a gene: 21. The CDR3 coding sequence is TGTGCCTGCTGTTTAGCGCTACTAGCGGGGGGTCAACTTGGGGAGCTGTTTTTT. Amino acids: CACCLALLAGGQLGELFF.

The sample holds a few counts of this clonotype. This sequence joins TRBV6-1 and TRBJ1-3, with TRBD1 matching 8 bases. This CDR3 is 15 amino acids long. The V gene's germline CDR1 is MNHNS and CDR2 SASEGT. V was clipped by 6 bases and J by 3 bases; unmatched bases: 7. In nucleotides, the CDR3 is TGTGCCAGCAGCAGGGGACAGGCTAATGGAAACACCATATATTTT. Its protein is CASSRGQANGNTIYF.

This clonotype was counted between two and nine times. The J gene is TRBJ2-7, the V gene TRBV4-3; D ambiguous. The germline V gene has CDR1 LGHNA and CDR2 YSLEER. The CDR3 is made up of 14 amino acids. Trimming removed 0 bases from V and 3 bases from J, with 9 bases in between. Here the CDR3 DNA reads TGCGCCAGCAGCCAAGAGCTTAGGTTCTACGAGCAGTACTTC. It codes for CASSQELRFYEQYF.

Only a few counts were recorded for this clonotype. The chain joins TRBV5-8 to TRBJ2-5, with TRBD1 matching 10 bases. J gave up 5 bases and V 3 bases, and 10 bases lay outside the gene matches. Germline CDR1 is SGHTS and CDR2 is YDEGEE. The CDR3 totals 16 residues. The CDR3 region has the DNA TGTGCCAGCAGCTCGCACGGGACAGGGGTTGGGGAGACCCAGTACTTC. Translation gives CASSSHGTGVGETQYF.

The gene calls are TRBV28 and TRBJ2-7; D is unclear. Trimming left V 2 bases short and J 4 bases short, with 18 bases between. From germline, CDR1 is MDHEN and CDR2 SYDVKM. This CDR3 is 16 amino acids long. The CDR3 DNA reads TGTGCCAGCAGTTTAACCCCGACCAACTCCGCATACGAGCAGTACGTC. It translates to CASSLTPTNSAYEQYV.

The chain combines TRBV19 with TRBJ1-1; TRBD1 matches at 7 bases. This CDR3 comprises 15 residues. CDR1 and CDR2 from the germline V gene are LNHDA and SQIVND (reference sequence). V lost 1 base, J lost 0 bases, and 2 bases stayed unmatched. In DNA form, the CDR3 reads TGTGCCAGTAGTATAGCGGGACAGATGAACACTGAAGCTTTCTTT. Its protein product is CASSIAGQMNTEAFF.

The rearrangement links TRBV12-3 or TRBV12-4 to TRBJ2-4, with 8 bases that match TRBD1. The CDR3 has 15 amino acids. V lost 5 bases and J lost 7; bases outside the gene matches: 10. CDR3 residues: CASSTTQTGVNIQYF. The DNA of the CDR3 is TGTGCCAGCAGTACTACTCAGACAGGGGTCAACATTCAGTACTTC.

This sequence joins TRBV20-1 and TRBJ1-5; D ambiguous. The length of the CDR3 is 13 residues. Deletions cut 4 bases from V and 7 bases from J, with 14 bases between. CDR1 DFQATT and CDR2 SNEGSKA come from the germline V gene (reference sequence). The CDR3 nucleotides are TGCAGTGCTACCCGGACCTCGGGACAGCCCCAGCATTTT. Its translation is CSATRTSGQPQHF.

This clonotype appeared a few times. The rearrangement joins TRBV7-9 to TRBJ1-4, with D possibly being TRBD1 (5 bases). In germline, CDR1 is SEHNR, CDR2 FQNEAQ (reference sequence). The germline V and J ends were trimmed by 5 bases and 4 bases, with 8 bases remaining between them. This CDR3 comprises 13 residues. CDR3 loop: CASSKGLNEKLFF. DNA for the CDR3: TGTGCCAGCAGCAAGGGACTTAATGAAAAACTGTTTTTT.

The rearrangement links TRBV12-3 or TRBV12-4 to TRBJ2-7; 10 bases align to TRBD2. J was trimmed by 2 bases and V by 6 bases; bases with no gene match: 10. This CDR3 spans 16 amino acids. CDR3 DNA: TGTGCCAGCAGCCTAAGGAGCGGGGGGGCGCCCTACGAGCAGTACTTC. Translated, it gives CASSLRSGGAPYEQYF.

This clonotype was observed a handful of times. V usage is TRBV7-2 and J usage is TRBJ2-3; the D is unclear. Germline lookup yields CDR1 SGHTA and CDR2 FQGNSA. Trimming removed 9 bases at V and 3 bases at J, with 16 bases between. This CDR3 has 14 residues. The CDR3 sequence is CASYRGHTTDTQYF. For the CDR3, the DNA is TGTGCCAGTTACCGAGGCCATACAACAGATACGCAGTATTTT.

This clonotype was detected a few times. V and J are TRBV20-1 and TRBJ1-5; 7 positions agree with TRBD1. The germline gives CDR1 DFQATT, CDR2 SNEGSKA (reference sequence). CDR3 size: 14 residues. After removal of 6 bases from V and 9 bases from J, the junction contained 14 bases not matched to a gene. The DNA for the CDR3 is TGCAGTGCCGACAGGGCCCTGTCCGCAGGGCCCCAGCATTTT. Its translation: CSADRALSAGPQHF.

There are a few counts of this clonotype. V gene TRBV7-3 combines with J gene TRBJ2-1; D is possibly TRBD2 (5 bases). The CDR3 covers 14 residues. Germline V CDR1 and CDR2: SGHTA, FQGTGA. V lost 5 bases and J lost 4, with 12 bases in between. CDR3 protein: CASSPRSGYNEQFF. CDR3 sequence (DNA): TGTGCCAGCAGCCCCCGTTCGGGGTACAATGAGCAGTTCTTC. The entire variable domain, with the rest obtained from reference TRBV7-3 and TRBJ2-1, is as follows: GAGVSQTPSNKVTEKGKYVELRCDPISGHTALYWYRQSLGQGPEFLIYFQGTGAADDSGLPNDRFFAVRPEGSVSTLKIQRTERGDSAVYLCASSPRSGYNEQFFGPGTRLTVL.

This clonotype was recorded at least ten times. The chain's CDR3 is CASSLGGSPLYEQYV. The DNA of the CDR3 is TGTGCCAGCAGCTTGGGGGGATCCCCCCTCTACGAGCAGTACGTC. This chain uses TRBV5-6 with TRBJ2-7, with no clear D. The V and J ends lost 0 bases and 3 bases respectively, with 13 bases between them. The CDR3 spans 15 residues. CDR1 and CDR2 (germline): SGHDT, YYEEEE.

The chain joins TRBV12-3 or TRBV12-4 to TRBJ2-7, with D possibly matching TRBD1 (6 bases). The V gene lost 6 bases and the J gene lost 8 bases, with 14 bases spanning the gap. This CDR3 region has 12 residues. Here the CDR3 reads CASSRTVNQQYF. As DNA, the CDR3 is TGTGCCAGCAGCCGGACAGTAAACCAGCAGTACTTC.

This clonotype has ten or more counts. The chain links TRBV7-2 to TRBJ2-3, with TRBD2 matching 14 bases. The CDR3 is 15 amino acids. Germline CDR1 and CDR2: SGHTA and FQGNSA. V lost 5 bases to trimming and J lost 7 bases; unmatched junction nucleotides: 5. The CDR3 sequence: CASSIGLAGGYTQYF. The CDR3 nucleotides are TGTGCCAGCAGCATTGGACTAGCGGGGGGCTATACGCAGTATTTT.

This clonotype appeared many times. V and J are TRBV5-1 and TRBJ2-3; D is possibly TRBD1 (7 bases). The CDR3 is 16 amino acids. Germline CDR1 SGHRS, CDR2 YFSETQ. Trimming removed 2 bases from V and 0 bases from J, with 13 bases in between. This CDR3 reads CASSFSTGTSTDTQYF. Written as DNA, the CDR3 is TGCGCCAGCAGCTTCTCGACAGGGACTAGCACAGATACGCAGTATTTT.

The chain couples TRBV7-9 to TRBJ2-1; no definite D call. With 5 bases removed from V and 3 bases from J, the gap between germline ends came to 8 bases. CDR3 size: 13 residues. Per germline, CDR1 SEHNR and CDR2 FQNEAQ (reference sequence). For the CDR3, the DNA is TGTGCCAGCAGCCTATTCCTCTACAATGAGCAGTTCTTC. This codes for CASSLFLYNEQFF.

J is TRBJ2-3 and V is TRBV5-1; D gene unclear. Per germline, CDR1 SGHRS and CDR2 YFSETQ. The CDR3 extends over 15 amino acids. Trimming removed 1 base at V and 4 bases at J, with 13 bases between. This chain's CDR3 is CASSLTSGFADTQYF. The CDR3 nucleotides are TGCGCCAGCAGCTTGACGTCCGGGTTTGCAGATACGCAGTATTTT.

This clonotype was seen at least ten times. V gene TRBV6-6 combines with J gene TRBJ1-1; D is unclear. Per germline, CDR1 MNHNY and CDR2 SVGAGI (reference sequence). The CDR3 covers 13 residues. Trimming cost V 6 bases and J 2 bases, with 10 bases left between them. The CDR3 DNA follows: TGTGCCAGCAGCTATGCGACTAACACTGAAGCTTTCTTT. It encodes CASSYATNTEAFF.

In DNA form, the CDR3 reads TGCAGTGCTAGAGGTCCGGGACAGGAGGGCACAGATACGCAGTATTTT. Protein: CSARGPGQEGTDTQYF. The chain uses TRBV20-1 and TRBJ2-3; TRBD1 matches at 8 bases. V dropped 1 base and J dropped 1; count of bases not matched to a gene: 7. This CDR3 is built from 16 residues. The germline CDR1 and CDR2 sequences are DFQATT and SNEGSKA (reference sequence).